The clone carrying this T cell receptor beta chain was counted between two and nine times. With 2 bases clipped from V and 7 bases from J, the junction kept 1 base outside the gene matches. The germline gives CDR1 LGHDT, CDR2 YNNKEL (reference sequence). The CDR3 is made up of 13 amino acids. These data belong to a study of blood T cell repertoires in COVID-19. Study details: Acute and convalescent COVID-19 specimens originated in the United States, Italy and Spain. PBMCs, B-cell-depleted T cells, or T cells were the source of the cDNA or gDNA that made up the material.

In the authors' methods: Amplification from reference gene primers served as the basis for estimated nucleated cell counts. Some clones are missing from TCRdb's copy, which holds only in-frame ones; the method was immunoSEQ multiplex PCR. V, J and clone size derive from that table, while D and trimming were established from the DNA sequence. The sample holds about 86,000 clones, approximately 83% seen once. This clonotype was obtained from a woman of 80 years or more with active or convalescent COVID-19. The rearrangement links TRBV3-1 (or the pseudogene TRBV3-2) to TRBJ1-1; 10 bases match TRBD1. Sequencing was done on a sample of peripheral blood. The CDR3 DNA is TGTGCCAGCAGCCAACGGGACAGGGGTGAAGCTTTCTTT. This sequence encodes CASSQRDRGEAFF.